This paragraph reports one T cell receptor beta chain. Antigen: not known. The CDR3 extends over 18 amino acids. V was clipped by 5 bases and J by 0 bases, with 21 bases between them. Profiling relied on immunoSEQ multiplex PCR, and the TCRdb table lists in-frame clones only, not all of them. Here the sample spans tens of thousands of clones, 92% being singletons. This sample was taken from a study of OX40 agonist ivuxolimab in advanced cancers. Study information: Ivuxolimab, which patients received intravenously every 2 weeks, was dosed at 0.01 to 10 mg/kg. Partial responses were achieved by three patients, one with hepatocellular carcinoma and two with cutaneous melanoma. Study observations and caveats: The expanded peripheral T cells' antigen specificity was not determined.

The chain carries TRBV5-3 and TRBJ1-5, with D unresolved. TRBV5-3 is filed as an ORF, its function uncertain. The TCR comes from an adult with an advanced solid tumor such as melanoma, head and neck, liver or kidney cancer. The sequences come from CD4+ or CD8+ T cells sorted from blood, collected in a trial of the OX40 agonist ivuxolimab. CDR3 in amino acids: CARSRCRRKGYSNQPQHF. The CDR3 region has the DNA TGTGCCAGAAGTAGGTGCAGGCGTAAAGGATATAGCAATCAGCCCCAGCATTTT.